This entry features one T cell receptor beta chain sequence. What it binds is unknown. The entry originates in a study of cytomegalovirus exposure and HLA in healthy donors. Findings and limits, study-wide: Donor immune exposure was known only as CMV serostatus. Three chains linked to CMV were shown in vitro to be specific for CMV antigens. Most observed TCR sequences were rare, whereas some public TCRs were detected in many donors.

The PCR ran on 60 Vbeta and 13 Jbeta primers. The protocol was immunoSEQ multiplex PCR, while the TCRdb copy is restricted to in-frame clones and leaves out a portion. This listing includes just over 200,000 clones. With V trimmed by 5 bases and J by 2 bases, 10 bases remained unmatched. Germline lookup yields CDR1 SGHVS and CDR2 FQNEAQ. The CDR3 runs to 18 residues. J is TRBJ2-6 and V is TRBV7-8; 9 bases are shared with TRBD1. The sequencing sample was made of PBMCs. The clonotype originates from a girl aged 2-10 years in good health and CMV-seropositive. This CDR3 reads CASSPTDRGVTGANVLTF. In DNA, the CDR3 is TGTGCCAGCAGCCCGACGGACAGGGGAGTAACTGGGGCCAACGTCCTGACTTTC.